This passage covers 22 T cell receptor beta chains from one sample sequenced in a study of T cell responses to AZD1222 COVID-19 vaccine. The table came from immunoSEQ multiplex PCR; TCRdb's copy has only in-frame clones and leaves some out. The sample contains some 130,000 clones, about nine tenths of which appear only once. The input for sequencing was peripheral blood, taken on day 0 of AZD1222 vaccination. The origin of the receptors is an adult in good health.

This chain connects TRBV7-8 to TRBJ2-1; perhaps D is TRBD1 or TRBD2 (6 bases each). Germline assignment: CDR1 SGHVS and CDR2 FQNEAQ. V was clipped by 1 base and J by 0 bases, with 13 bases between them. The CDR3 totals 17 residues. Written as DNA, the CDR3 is TGTGCCAGCAGCTTAGGGGGGCGGGGCAACTCCTACAATGAGCAGTTCTTC. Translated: CASSLGGRGNSYNEQFF. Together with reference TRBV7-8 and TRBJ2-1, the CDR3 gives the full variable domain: GAGVSQSPRYKVAKRGQDVALRCDPISGHVSLFWYQQALGQGPEFLTYFQNEAQLDKSGLPSDRFFAERPEGSVSTLKIQRTQQEDSAVYLCASSLGGRGNSYNEQFFGPGTRLTVL.

CDR3 sequence (DNA): TGTGCCGCTTCGATCGGGTTTAGCAATCAGCCCCAGCATTTT. Amino acids: CAASIGFSNQPQHF. The V call is TRBV6-6, the J call TRBJ1-5; D gene uncertain. The germline gives CDR1 MNHNY, CDR2 SVGAGI (reference sequence). This CDR3 contains 14 residues. V dropped 11 bases and J dropped 0 bases, with 14 bases sitting between them.

The CDR3 here is CASSVVTGLQAFF. In DNA, the CDR3 is TGTGCCAGCAGCGTAGTAACAGGGTTACAAGCTTTCTTT. V gene TRBV9 combines with J gene TRBJ1-1; tentative D call: TRBD1 (6 bases). This CDR3 has 13 amino acids. Trimming took 0 bases from V and 9 from J, leaving 12 bases between them. Germline CDR1 reads SGDLS; CDR2 reads YYNGEE.

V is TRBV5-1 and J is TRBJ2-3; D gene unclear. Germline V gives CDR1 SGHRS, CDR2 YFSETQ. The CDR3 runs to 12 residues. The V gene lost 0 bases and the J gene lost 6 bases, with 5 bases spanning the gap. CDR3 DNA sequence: TGCGCCAGCAGCTTGGGGGCGGATACGCAGTATTTT. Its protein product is CASSLGADTQYF.

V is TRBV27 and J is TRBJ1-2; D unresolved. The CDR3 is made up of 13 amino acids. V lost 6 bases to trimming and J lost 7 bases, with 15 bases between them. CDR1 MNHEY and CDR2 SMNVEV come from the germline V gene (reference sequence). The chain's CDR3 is CASSPPGWGGYTF. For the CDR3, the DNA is TGTGCCAGCAGCCCCCCGGGTTGGGGTGGCTACACCTTC.

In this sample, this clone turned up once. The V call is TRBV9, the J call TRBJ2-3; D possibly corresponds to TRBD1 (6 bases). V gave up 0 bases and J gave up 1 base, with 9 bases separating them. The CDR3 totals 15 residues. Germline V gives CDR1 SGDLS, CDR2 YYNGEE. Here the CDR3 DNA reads TGTGCCAGCAGCGTAGGGGACACCCGCACAGATACGCAGTATTTT. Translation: CASSVGDTRTDTQYF.

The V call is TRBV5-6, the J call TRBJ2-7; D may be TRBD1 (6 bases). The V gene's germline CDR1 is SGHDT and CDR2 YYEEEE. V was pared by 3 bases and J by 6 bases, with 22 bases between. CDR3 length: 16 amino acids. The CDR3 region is CASSSWDKSAAFEQYF. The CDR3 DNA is TGTGCCAGCAGCTCGTGGGACAAGTCGGCGGCGTTCGAGCAGTACTTC. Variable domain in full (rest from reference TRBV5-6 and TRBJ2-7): DAGVTQSPTHLIKTRGQQVTLRCSPKSGHDTVSWYQQALGQGPQFIFQYYEEEERQRGNFPDRFSGHQFPNYSSELNVNALLLGDSALYLCASSSWDKSAAFEQYFGPGTRLTVT.

CDR3 loop: CASSPVGLVEKLFF. Here the CDR3 DNA reads TGTGCCAGCAGCCCAGTCGGTCTTGTAGAAAAACTGTTTTTT. The chain combines TRBV7-2 with TRBJ1-4, with D unresolved. CDR1 and CDR2 from the germline V gene are SGHTA and FQGNSA. The CDR3 contains 14 residues. V shed 5 bases and J shed 8 bases, with 15 bases lying between them.

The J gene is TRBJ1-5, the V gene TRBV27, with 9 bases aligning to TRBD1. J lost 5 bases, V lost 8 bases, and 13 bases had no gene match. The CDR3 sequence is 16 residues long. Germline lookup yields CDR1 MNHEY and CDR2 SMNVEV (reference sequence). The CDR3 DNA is TGTGCCAGCTCCAAAGAGACCGGGACAGGGCATCAGCCCCAGCATTTT. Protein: CASSKETGTGHQPQHF.

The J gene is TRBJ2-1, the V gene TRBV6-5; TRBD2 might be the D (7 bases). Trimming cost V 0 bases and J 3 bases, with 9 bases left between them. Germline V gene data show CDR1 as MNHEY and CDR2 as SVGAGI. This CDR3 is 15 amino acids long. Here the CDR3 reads CASSYSGGGYNEQFF. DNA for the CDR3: TGTGCCAGCAGTTACTCAGGGGGGGGCTACAATGAGCAGTTCTTC.

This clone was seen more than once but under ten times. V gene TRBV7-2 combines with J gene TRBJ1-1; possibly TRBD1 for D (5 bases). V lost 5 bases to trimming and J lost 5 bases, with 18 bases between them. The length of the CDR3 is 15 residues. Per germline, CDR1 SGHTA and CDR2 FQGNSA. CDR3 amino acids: CASSAGTLGMTEAFF. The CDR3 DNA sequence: TGTGCCAGCAGCGCCGGGACCCTAGGGATGACTGAAGCTTTCTTT.

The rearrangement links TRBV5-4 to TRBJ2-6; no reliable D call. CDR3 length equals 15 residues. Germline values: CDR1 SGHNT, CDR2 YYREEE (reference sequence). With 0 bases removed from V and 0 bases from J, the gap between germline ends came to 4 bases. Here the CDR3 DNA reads TGTGCCAGCAGCTTGGGGGGCTCTGGGGCCAACGTCCTGACTTTC. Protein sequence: CASSLGGSGANVLTF.

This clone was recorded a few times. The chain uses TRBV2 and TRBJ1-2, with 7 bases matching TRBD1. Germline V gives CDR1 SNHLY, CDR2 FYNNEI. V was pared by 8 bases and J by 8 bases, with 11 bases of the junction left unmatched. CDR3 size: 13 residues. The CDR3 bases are TGTGCCAGCCTCTTCGGACAGGTTTTCGGCTACACCTTC. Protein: CASLFGQVFGYTF.

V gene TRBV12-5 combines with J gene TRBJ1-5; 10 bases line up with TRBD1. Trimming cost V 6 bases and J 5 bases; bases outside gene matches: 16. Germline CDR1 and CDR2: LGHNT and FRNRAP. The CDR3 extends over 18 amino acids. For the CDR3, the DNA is TGTGCTAGTGGCTGGGGACAGGGGAGTGGTATAGGTTATCAGCCCCAGCATTTT. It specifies CASGWGQGSGIGYQPQHF.

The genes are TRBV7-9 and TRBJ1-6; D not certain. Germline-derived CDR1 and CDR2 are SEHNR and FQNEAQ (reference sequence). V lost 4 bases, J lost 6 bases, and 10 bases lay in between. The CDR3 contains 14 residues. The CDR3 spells CASSSERVNSPLHF. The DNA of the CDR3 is TGTGCCAGCAGCTCAGAAAGAGTTAATTCACCCCTCCACTTT.

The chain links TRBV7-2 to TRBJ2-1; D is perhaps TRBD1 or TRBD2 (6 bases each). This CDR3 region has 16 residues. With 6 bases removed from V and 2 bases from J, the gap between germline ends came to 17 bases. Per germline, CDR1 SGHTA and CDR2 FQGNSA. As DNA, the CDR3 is TGTGCCAGCAGTCAAAAGAGGGGGGTGGCCTACAATGAGCAGTTCTTC. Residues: CASSQKRGVAYNEQFF.

The DNA for the CDR3 is TGCGCCAGCAGCCACGGGACAGTCAAAAACATTCAGTACTTC. Residues: CASSHGTVKNIQYF. The gene calls are TRBV5-1 and TRBJ2-4; TRBD1 matches at 7 bases. The V gene end was trimmed by 4 bases and the J gene end by 3 bases; junction bases not matched to a gene: 4. CDR3 length equals 14 residues. Germline loops: CDR1 SGHRS, CDR2 YFSETQ.

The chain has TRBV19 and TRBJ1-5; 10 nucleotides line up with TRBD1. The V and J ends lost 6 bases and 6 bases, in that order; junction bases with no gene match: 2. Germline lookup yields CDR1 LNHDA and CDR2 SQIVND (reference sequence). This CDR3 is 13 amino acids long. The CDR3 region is CASSRDRGQPQHF. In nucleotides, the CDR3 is TGTGCCAGTAGCCGGGACAGGGGTCAGCCCCAGCATTTT.

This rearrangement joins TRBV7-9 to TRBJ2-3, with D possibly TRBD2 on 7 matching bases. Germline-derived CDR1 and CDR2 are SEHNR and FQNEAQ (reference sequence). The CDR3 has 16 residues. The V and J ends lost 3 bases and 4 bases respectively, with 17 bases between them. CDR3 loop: CASSLNQGTIADTQYF. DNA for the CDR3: TGTGCCAGCAGCTTGAATCAGGGGACTATCGCAGATACGCAGTATTTT.

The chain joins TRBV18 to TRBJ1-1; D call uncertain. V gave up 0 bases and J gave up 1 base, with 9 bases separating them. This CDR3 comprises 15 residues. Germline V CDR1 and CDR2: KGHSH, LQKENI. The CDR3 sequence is CASSPPMGQNTEAFF. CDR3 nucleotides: TGTGCCAGCTCACCACCGATGGGCCAGAACACTGAAGCTTTCTTT.

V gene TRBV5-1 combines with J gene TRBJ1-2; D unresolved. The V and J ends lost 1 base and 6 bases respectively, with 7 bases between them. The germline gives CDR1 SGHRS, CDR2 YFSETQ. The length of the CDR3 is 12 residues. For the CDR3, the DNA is TGCGCCAGCAGCTTGCATCGGGATGGCTACACCTTC. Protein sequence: CASSLHRDGYTF.

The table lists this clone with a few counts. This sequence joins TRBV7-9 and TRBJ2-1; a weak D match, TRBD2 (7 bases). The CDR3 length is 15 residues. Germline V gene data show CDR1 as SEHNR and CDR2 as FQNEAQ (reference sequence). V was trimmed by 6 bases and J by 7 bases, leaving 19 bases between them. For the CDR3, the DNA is TGTGCCAGCAGGCCCTCTGGCGGGGGCCTGAATGAGCAGTTCTTC. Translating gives CASRPSGGGLNEQFF.